This T cell receptor beta chain stems from a study of T cells in localized non-small cell lung cancer. Regarding this clone: Its antigen is undetermined.

Study-wide findings and caveats: Uninvolved adjacent lung had the highest recorded T cell clonality, with tumor below it.

TCRdb's table, derived via immunoSEQ multiplex PCR, lists solely in-frame clones and lacks some. Among about 52,000 clones listed, around 86% were seen once. After removal of 2 bases from V and 6 bases from J, the junction contained 6 bases not matched to a gene. The germline V gene has CDR1 MRHNA and CDR2 SNTAGT. CDR3 length: 14 residues. V gene TRBV6-4 combines with J gene TRBJ1-1; 7 nucleotides match TRBD1. The sequencing used PBMCs, collected before any cancer treatment. The receptor's source is a female donor with stage II lung adenocarcinoma. For the CDR3, the DNA is TGTGCCAGCAGTGACGGGCAGGGGGGAGCTGAAGCTTTCTTT. Its protein product is CASSDGQGGAEAFF.